These T cell receptor beta chains were read from a single sample in a study of monozygotic twins with inflammatory bowel disease. TCRdb re-called the 5' RACE reads and gives one entry per CDR3 protein, without DNA. This sample's table has about 160,000 distinct CDR3 sequences. The sequenced sample consisted of blood. The receptors originated from a human donor with ulcerative colitis or Crohn's disease, or a healthy co-twin of an affected twin (not recorded which). The CDR3 runs from the conserved cysteine through the conserved F or W.

V gene,J gene,CDR3 protein
TRBV7-9,TRBJ1-4,CASSNPLLQDGSGKLFF
TRBV29-1,TRBJ2-7,CSVGTINSYEQYF
TRBV28,TRBJ2-2,CASRAGNTGELFF
TRBV7-3,TRBJ2-7,CASSSGFGEQYF
TRBV27,TRBJ1-2,CASSLSGTGANYGYTF
TRBV19,TRBJ2-7,CASSPNGGDRGDEQYF
TRBV29-1,TRBJ1-2,CSVAGHTRANYGYTF
TRBV7-8,TRBJ1-2,CASSSLSLSNYGYTF
TRBV5-1,TRBJ2-3,CASSHGESTDTQYF
TRBV29-1,TRBJ1-2,CSVEVGQHNYGYTF